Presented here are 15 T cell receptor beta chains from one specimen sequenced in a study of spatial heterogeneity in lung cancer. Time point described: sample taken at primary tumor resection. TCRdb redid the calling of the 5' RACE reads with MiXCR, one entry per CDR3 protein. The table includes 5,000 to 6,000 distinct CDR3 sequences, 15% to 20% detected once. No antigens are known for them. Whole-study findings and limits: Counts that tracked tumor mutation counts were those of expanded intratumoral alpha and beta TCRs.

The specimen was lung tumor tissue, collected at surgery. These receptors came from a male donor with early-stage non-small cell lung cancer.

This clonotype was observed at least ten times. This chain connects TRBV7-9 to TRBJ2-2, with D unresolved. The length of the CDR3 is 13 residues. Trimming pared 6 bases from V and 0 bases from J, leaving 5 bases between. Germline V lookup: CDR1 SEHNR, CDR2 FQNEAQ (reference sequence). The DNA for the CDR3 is TGTGCCAGCAGATCTACGAACACCGGGGAGCTGTTTTTT. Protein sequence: CASRSTNTGELFF.

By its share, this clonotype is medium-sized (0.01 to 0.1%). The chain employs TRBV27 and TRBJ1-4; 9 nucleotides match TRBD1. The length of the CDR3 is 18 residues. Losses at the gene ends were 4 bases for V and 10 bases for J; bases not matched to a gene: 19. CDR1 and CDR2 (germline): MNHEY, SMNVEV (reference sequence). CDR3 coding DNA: TGTGCCAGCAGTTCCGACCGGGAGGGGAACAGGGGGCGCGCAAAACTGTTTTTT. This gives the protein CASSSDREGNRGRAKLFF.

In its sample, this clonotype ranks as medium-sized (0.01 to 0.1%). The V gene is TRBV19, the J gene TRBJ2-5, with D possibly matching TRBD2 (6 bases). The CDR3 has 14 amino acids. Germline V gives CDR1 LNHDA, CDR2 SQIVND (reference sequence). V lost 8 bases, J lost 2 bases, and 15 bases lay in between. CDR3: CASGHGGDQETQYF. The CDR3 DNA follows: TGTGCCAGTGGGCACGGGGGAGATCAAGAGACCCAGTACTTC.

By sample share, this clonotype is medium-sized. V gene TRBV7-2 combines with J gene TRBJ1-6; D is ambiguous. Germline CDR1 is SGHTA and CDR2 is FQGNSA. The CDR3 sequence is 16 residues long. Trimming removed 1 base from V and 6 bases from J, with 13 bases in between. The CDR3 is CASSLVRPFLNSPLHF. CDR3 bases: TGTGCCAGCAGCTTAGTTCGGCCCTTCCTTAATTCACCCCTCCACTTT.

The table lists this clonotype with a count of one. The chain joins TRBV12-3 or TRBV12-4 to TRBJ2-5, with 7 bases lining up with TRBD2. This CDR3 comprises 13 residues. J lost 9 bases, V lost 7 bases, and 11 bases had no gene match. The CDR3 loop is CASTHGGRVAQYF. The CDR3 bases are TGTGCCAGCACTCACGGGGGGAGAGTGGCCCAGTACTTC.

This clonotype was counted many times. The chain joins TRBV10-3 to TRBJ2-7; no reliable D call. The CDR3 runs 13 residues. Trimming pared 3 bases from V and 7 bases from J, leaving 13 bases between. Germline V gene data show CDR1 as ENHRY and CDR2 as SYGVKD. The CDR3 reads CAISDLAYTEQYF. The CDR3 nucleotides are TGTGCCATCAGTGATCTGGCCTACACTGAGCAGTACTTC.

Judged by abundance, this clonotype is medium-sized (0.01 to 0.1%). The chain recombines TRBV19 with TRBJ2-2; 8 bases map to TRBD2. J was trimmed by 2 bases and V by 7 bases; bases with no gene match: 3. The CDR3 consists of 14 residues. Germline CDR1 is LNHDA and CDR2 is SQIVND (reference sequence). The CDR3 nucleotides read TGTGCCAGTAAAAGCGGGAGAAACACCGGGGAGCTGTTTTTT. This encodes CASKSGRNTGELFF.

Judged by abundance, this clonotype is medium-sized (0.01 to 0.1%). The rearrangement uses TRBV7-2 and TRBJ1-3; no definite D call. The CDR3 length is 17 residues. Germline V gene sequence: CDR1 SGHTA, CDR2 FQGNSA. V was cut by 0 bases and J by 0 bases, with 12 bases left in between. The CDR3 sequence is CASSLALSAFSGNTIYF. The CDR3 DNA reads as TGTGCCAGCAGCTTAGCGCTCTCGGCTTTCTCTGGAAACACCATATATTTT.

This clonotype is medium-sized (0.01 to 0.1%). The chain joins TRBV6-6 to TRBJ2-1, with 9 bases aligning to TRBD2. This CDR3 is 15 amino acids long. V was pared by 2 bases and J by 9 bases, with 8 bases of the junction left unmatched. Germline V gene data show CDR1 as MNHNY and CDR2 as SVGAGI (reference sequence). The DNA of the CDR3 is TGTGCCAGCAGTTACGTTGCTAGCGGGAATGGTGAGCAGTTCTTC. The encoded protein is CASSYVASGNGEQFF.

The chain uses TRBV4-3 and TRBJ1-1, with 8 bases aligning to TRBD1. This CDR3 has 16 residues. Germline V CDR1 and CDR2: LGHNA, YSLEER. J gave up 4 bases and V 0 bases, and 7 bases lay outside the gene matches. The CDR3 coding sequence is TGCGCCAGCAGCCAAGAATACGGACAGGGTGGCACTGAAGCTTTCTTT. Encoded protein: CASSQEYGQGGTEAFF.

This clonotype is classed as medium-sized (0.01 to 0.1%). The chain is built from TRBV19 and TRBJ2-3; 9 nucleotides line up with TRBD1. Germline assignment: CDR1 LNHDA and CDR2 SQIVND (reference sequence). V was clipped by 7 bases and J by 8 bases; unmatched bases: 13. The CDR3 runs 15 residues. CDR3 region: CASTLRGTGKTTQYF. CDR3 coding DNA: TGTGCCAGTACCCTGAGGGGGACAGGGAAAACTACGCAGTATTTT.

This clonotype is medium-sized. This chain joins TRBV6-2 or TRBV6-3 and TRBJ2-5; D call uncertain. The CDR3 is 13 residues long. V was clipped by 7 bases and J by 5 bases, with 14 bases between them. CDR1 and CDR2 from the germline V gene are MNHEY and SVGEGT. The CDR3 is CASNSWEHETQYF. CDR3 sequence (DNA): TGTGCCAGCAATTCTTGGGAACACGAGACCCAGTACTTC.

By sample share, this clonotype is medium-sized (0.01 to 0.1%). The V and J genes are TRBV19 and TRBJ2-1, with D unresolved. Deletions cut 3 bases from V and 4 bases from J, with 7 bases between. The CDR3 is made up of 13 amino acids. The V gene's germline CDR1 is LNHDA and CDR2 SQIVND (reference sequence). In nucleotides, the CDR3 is TGTGCCAGTAGTATTGCTGGGTACAATGAGCAGTTCTTC. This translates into CASSIAGYNEQFF. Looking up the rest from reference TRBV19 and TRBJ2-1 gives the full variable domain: DGGITQSPKYLFRKEGQNVTLSCEQNLNHDAMYWYRQDPGQGLRLIYYSQIVNDFQKGDIAEGYSVSREKKESFPLTVTSAQKNPTAFYLCASSIAGYNEQFFGPGTRLTVL.

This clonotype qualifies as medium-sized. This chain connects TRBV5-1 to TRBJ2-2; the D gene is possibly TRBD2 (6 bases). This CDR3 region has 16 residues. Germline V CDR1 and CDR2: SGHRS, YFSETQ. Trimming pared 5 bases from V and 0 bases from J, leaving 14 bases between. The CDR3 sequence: CASRSSGSANTGELFF. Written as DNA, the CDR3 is TGCGCCAGCAGATCCTCCGGGAGCGCGAACACCGGGGAGCTGTTTTTT.

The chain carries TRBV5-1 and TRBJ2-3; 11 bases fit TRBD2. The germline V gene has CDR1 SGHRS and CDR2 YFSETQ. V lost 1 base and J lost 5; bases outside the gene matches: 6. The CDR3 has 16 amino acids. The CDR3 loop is CASSLPGTSGGDTQYF. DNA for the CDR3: TGCGCCAGCAGCTTGCCCGGGACTAGCGGAGGAGATACGCAGTATTTT.